This TCR beta chain was sequenced during a study of identical twins. MiXCR, applied by TCRdb to the 5' RACE reads, yields one record per CDR3 protein. Found here are some 1,600,000 distinct CDR3 sequences, more than 30% of them singletons; the top ten hold less than 0.35%. There are 15 residues in the CDR3. Germline values: CDR1 DFQATT, CDR2 SNEGSKA (reference sequence). V trimming: 1 base; J trimming: 11 bases; junction bases outside the gene matches: 16. This clonotype was found once. The chain combines TRBV20-1 with TRBJ2-5, with TRBD1 matching over 7 bases. The sequence was obtained from a newborn girl in good health. What was sequenced was cord blood. This CDR3 is CSARVRQGQKNEQYF. The CDR3 coding sequence is TGCAGTGCTAGAGTAAGACAGGGTCAAAAGAATGAGCAGTACTTC.